This passage covers 17 T cell receptor beta chains from one sample sequenced in a study of blood T cell repertoires in COVID-19. Clones were read by immunoSEQ multiplex PCR, and TCRdb kept only the in-frame ones, dropping some. Of 90,000 to 100,000 clones in the sample, roughly 80% were seen once. The sample was peripheral blood. The source of these receptors is a man aged 60-69 years with acute or convalescent COVID-19.

The chain couples TRBV5-4 to TRBJ1-1; D remains unclear. Trimming removed 0 bases from V and 7 bases from J, with 13 bases in between. The CDR3 loop spans 14 amino acids. Germline V gives CDR1 SGHNT, CDR2 YYREEE (reference sequence). CDR3 residues: CASSLDRGAGEAFF. CDR3 nucleotides: TGTGCCAGCAGCTTGGATCGGGGAGCAGGTGAAGCTTTCTTT.

This clone was found a few times. This chain uses TRBV10-2 with TRBJ2-3; D is unresolved. The CDR3 extends over 13 amino acids. Germline V CDR1 and CDR2: WSHSY, SAAADI. The V and J ends lost 0 bases and 5 bases respectively, with 6 bases between them. The CDR3 DNA reads as TGCGCCAGCAGTGAGTCAGACATAGATACGCAGTATTTT. This encodes CASSESDIDTQYF.

The V and J genes are TRBV19 and TRBJ2-7; D is ambiguous. This CDR3 region has 13 residues. Germline values: CDR1 LNHDA, CDR2 SQIVND (reference sequence). V was pared by 4 bases and J by 3 bases, with 10 bases between. CDR3 loop: CASSNREDYEQYF. The CDR3 DNA reads TGTGCCAGTAGTAATAGAGAGGACTACGAGCAGTACTTC.

This chain uses TRBV3-1 (or the pseudogene TRBV3-2) with TRBJ1-3, with 7 bases aligning to TRBD1. The CDR3 runs to 13 residues. The germline V gene encodes CDR1 LGHDT and CDR2 YNNKEL (reference sequence). V trimming: 6 bases; J trimming: 5 bases; junction bases outside the gene matches: 4. Here the CDR3 reads CASRSTGRNTIYF. As DNA, the CDR3 is TGTGCCAGCAGGTCGACAGGGAGAAACACCATATATTTT.

V gene TRBV28 combines with J gene TRBJ2-7; 7 bases agree with TRBD2. Germline CDR1 is MDHEN and CDR2 is SYDVKM. The CDR3 extends over 14 amino acids. V dropped 2 bases and J dropped 0; count of bases not matched to a gene: 1. In DNA form, the CDR3 reads TGTGCCAGCAGTTTAACGGGGGGCTCCTACGAGCAGTACTTC. The encoded protein is CASSLTGGSYEQYF. The complete variable domain, with remaining parts taken from reference TRBV28 and TRBJ2-7, reads DVKVTQSSRYLVKRTGEKVFLECVQDMDHENMFWYRQDPGLGLRLIYFSYDVKMKEKGDIPEGYSVSREKKERFSLILESASTNQTSMYLCASSLTGGSYEQYFGPGTRLTVT.

The chain joins TRBV7-2 to TRBJ2-7; possible D gene TRBD2, 6 bases. Trimming cost V 2 bases and J 6 bases, with 20 bases left between them. Germline CDR1 SGHTA, CDR2 FQGNSA. This CDR3 is built from 16 residues. The CDR3 reads CASSLQGFYVGGEQYF. In nucleotides, the CDR3 is TGTGCCAGCAGCTTACAGGGTTTCTACGTCGGGGGCGAGCAGTACTTC.

The chain recombines TRBV7-3 with TRBJ2-5; D is uncertain. V was shortened by 2 bases and J by 2 bases, with 12 bases between the two germline ends. The CDR3 spans 15 residues. Germline lookup yields CDR1 SGHTA and CDR2 FQGTGA. CDR3 bases: TGTGCCAGCAGCTTACCGGGTTTAGGACAAGAGACCCAGTACTTC. It yields the protein CASSLPGLGQETQYF.

This clone appeared once. The chain combines TRBV11-2 with TRBJ1-3; possibly TRBD1 for D (6 bases). Trimming stripped 0 bases from V and 7 bases from J, with 13 bases between. The germline CDR1 and CDR2 sequences are SGHAT and FQNNGV. The CDR3 covers 15 residues. The CDR3 region is CASSLDPRGGNTIYF. CDR3 nucleotide sequence: TGTGCCAGCAGCTTAGATCCCAGGGGCGGTAACACCATATATTTT. The complete variable domain, with remaining parts taken from reference TRBV11-2 and TRBJ1-3, reads EAGVAQSPRYKIIEKRQSVAFWCNPISGHATLYWYQQILGQGPKLLIQFQNNGVVDDSQLPKDRFSAERLKGVDSTLKIQPAKLEDSAVYLCASSLDPRGGNTIYFGEGSWLTVV.

This clone was observed a few times. V usage is TRBV29-1 and J usage is TRBJ2-3, with TRBD1 identical over 8 bases. V trimming: 4 bases; J trimming: 0 bases; junction bases outside the gene matches: 9. Looked up from germline, CDR1 is SQVTM and CDR2 is ANQGSEA. The CDR3 consists of 16 residues. CDR3 amino acids: CSVGTGQAISTDTQYF. CDR3 sequence (DNA): TGCAGCGTTGGGACAGGGCAAGCTATTAGCACAGATACGCAGTATTTT.

This rearrangement joins TRBV18 to TRBJ1-1; no clear D gene. Germline loops: CDR1 KGHSH, CDR2 LQKENI. The CDR3 covers 15 residues. V was clipped by 1 base and J by 3 bases, with 12 bases between them. The DNA for the CDR3 is TGTGCCAGCTCACCACTCTCCGGGTCGGACACTGAAGCTTTCTTT. Encoded protein: CASSPLSGSDTEAFF.

The CDR3 sequence: CSASSTWRDNSPLHF. The CDR3 DNA is TGCAGTGCTAGTTCTACTTGGAGGGATAATTCACCCCTCCACTTT. This chain uses TRBV20-1 with TRBJ1-6; no firm D call. V dropped 3 bases and J dropped 5 bases, with 14 bases sitting between them. CDR1 and CDR2 (germline): DFQATT, SNEGSKA (reference sequence). The CDR3 has 15 residues.

This clone was counted a single time. The rearrangement joins TRBV27 to TRBJ2-7; the match to TRBD2 covers 9 bases. Germline trimming cut 7 bases from V and 4 bases from J; bases unmatched to any gene: 17. From germline, CDR1 is MNHEY and CDR2 SMNVEV (reference sequence). The CDR3 extends over 17 amino acids. The CDR3 spells CASTFWGSGTSRYEQYF. The CDR3 coding sequence is TGTGCCAGCACTTTTTGGGGATCCGGGACTAGCCGGTACGAGCAGTACTTC.

The J gene is TRBJ2-1, the V gene TRBV6-5; D uncertain. Germline assignment: CDR1 MNHEY and CDR2 SVGAGI. The V and J ends lost 6 bases and 6 bases respectively, with 15 bases between them. This CDR3 is built from 14 residues. The chain's CDR3 is CASRQSGSGNEQFF. DNA of the CDR3: TGTGCCAGCAGGCAATCGGGTTCGGGCAATGAGCAGTTCTTC.

The V and J genes are TRBV7-6 and TRBJ1-4; D might be TRBD1 (5 bases). Trimming shortened V by 5 bases and J by 5 bases, and 15 bases separated the two germline ends. This CDR3 region has 15 residues. From germline, CDR1 is SGHVS and CDR2 FNYEAQ. CDR3 sequence (DNA): TGTGCCAGCAGCCTTACTCAGCGGGGCAATGAAAAACTGTTTTTT. As protein: CASSLTQRGNEKLFF.

The chain links TRBV7-2 to TRBJ2-1; 7 bases are shared with TRBD1. The CDR3 has 12 amino acids. Germline CDR1 reads SGHTA; CDR2 reads FQGNSA. Unmatched junction bases numbered 7, after V lost 5 bases and J lost 12 bases. The CDR3 coding sequence is TGTGCCAGCAGCCCCCAGGGGGAATCGCAGTTCTTC. It yields the protein CASSPQGESQFF. The entire variable domain, with the rest obtained from reference TRBV7-2 and TRBJ2-1, is as follows: GAGVSQSPSNKVTEKGKDVELRCDPISGHTALYWYRQSLGQGLEFLIYFQGNSAPDKSGLPSDRFSAERTGGSVSTLTIQRTQQEDSAVYLCASSPQGESQFFGPGTRLTVL.

The V and J genes are TRBV5-1 and TRBJ1-3; 8 nucleotides match TRBD1. The CDR3 length is 16 residues. The germline V gene encodes CDR1 SGHRS and CDR2 YFSETQ. The junction had 2 bases not matched to a gene; V was cut back by 0 bases and J by 0 bases. CDR3 amino acids: CASSLVGTGSGNTIYF. CDR3 bases: TGCGCCAGCAGCTTGGTAGGGACAGGCTCTGGAAACACCATATATTTT.

The CDR3, as DNA: TGCGCCAGCAGCTTGGCGGTGGGGAGCGTCCAGACCCAGTACTTC. Its translation is CASSLAVGSVQTQYF. The V call is TRBV5-1, the J call TRBJ2-5; D may be TRBD2 (5 bases). This CDR3 is 15 amino acids long. Germline loops: CDR1 SGHRS, CDR2 YFSETQ. The ends were cut back, 0 bases at V and 6 bases at J, with 15 bases in the middle.